One sample yielded the 26 T cell receptor beta chains listed below, sequenced in a study of graft-versus-host responses after intestinal transplantation. These receptors are not linked to any known antigen. The repertoire was sequenced with immunoSEQ multiplex PCR; TCRdb's copy has only in-frame clones and lacks some. Of some 120,000 clones listed, just over 90% are singletons. Sequencing used unstimulated CD4+ T cells sorted from spleen or lymph node cells, obtained before transplant. Receptors were obtained from a human donor who was the organ donor for an intestinal transplant.

The chain employs TRBV11-2 and TRBJ2-3; TRBD2 matches at 8 bases. The CDR3 loop spans 16 amino acids. V dropped 0 bases and J dropped 0; count of bases not matched to a gene: 2. CDR1 is SGHAT, CDR2 FQNNGV, per germline. CDR3 amino acids: CASSLDRGGSTDTQYF. The CDR3 region has the DNA TGTGCCAGCAGCTTAGATCGCGGGGGGAGCACAGATACGCAGTATTTT.

This clone was seen a single time. The chain couples TRBV19 to TRBJ1-1; the D gene is possibly TRBD1 (5 bases). Germline V lookup: CDR1 LNHDA, CDR2 SQIVND (reference sequence). The CDR3 consists of 12 residues. V was shortened by 8 bases and J by 6 bases, with 13 bases between the two germline ends. For the CDR3, the DNA is TGTGCCAGTGCCCCGGGACGCCCTGAAGCTTTCTTT. Protein: CASAPGRPEAFF.

Comment on this clone: The junction shows a germline mismatch at one end, possibly a read error. The chain couples TRBV11-2 to TRBJ2-3; TRBD1 agrees at 9 bases. Germline CDR1 reads SGHAT; CDR2 reads FQNNGV. The CDR3 consists of 15 residues. The CDR3 loop reads CASNLGTGSTDTQYF. The CDR3 bases are TGTGCCAGCAACTTAGGGACAGGGAGCACAGATACGCAGTATTTT.

Details on this clone: Other DNA variants within this sample encode the same CDR3. The rearrangement uses TRBV7-9 and TRBJ2-3, with D hard to call. CDR1 and CDR2 from the germline V gene are SEHNR and FQNEAQ (reference sequence). The CDR3 extends over 11 amino acids. Trimming left V 0 bases short and J 6 bases short, with 1 base between. CDR3 nucleotides: TGTGCCAGCAGCTTAGCGGATACGCAGTATTTT. Protein: CASSLADTQYF.

The chain combines TRBV27 with TRBJ2-3, with 8 bases identical to TRBD1. CDR1 and CDR2 (germline): MNHEY, SMNVEV (reference sequence). This CDR3 has 14 amino acids. Unmatched junction bases numbered 3, after V lost 4 bases and J lost 3 bases. CDR3 sequence (DNA): TGTGCCAGCAGTTCGGACAGGGATACAGATACGCAGTATTTT. This encodes CASSSDRDTDTQYF.

The chain recombines TRBV28 with TRBJ2-7; D unclear. V was shortened by 8 bases and J by 4 bases, with 15 bases between the two germline ends. CDR3 size: 13 residues. CDR1 is MDHEN, CDR2 SYDVKM, per germline. The CDR3 loop reads CASERRMVYEQYF. The CDR3 coding sequence is TGTGCCAGCGAACGAAGGATGGTATACGAGCAGTACTTC.

This clone was picked up many times. The sample has other DNA sequences that encode this CDR3 too. The chain combines TRBV7-2 with TRBJ2-1; 8 nucleotides align to TRBD1. CDR1 is SGHTA and CDR2 is FQGNSA in the germline V gene. The junction had 4 bases not matched to a gene; V was cut back by 5 bases and J by 1 base. The CDR3 runs 15 residues. CDR3 region: CASSPRTGSYNEQFF. In DNA form, the CDR3 reads TGTGCCAGCAGCCCCCGGACAGGGTCCTACAATGAGCAGTTCTTC.

The chain has TRBV9 and TRBJ1-1, with D hard to call. Per germline, CDR1 SGDLS and CDR2 YYNGEE. The ends were cut back, 1 base at V and 4 bases at J, with 8 bases in the middle. This CDR3 has 13 amino acids. This chain's CDR3 is CASSVTDATEAFF. CDR3 bases: TGTGCCAGCAGCGTAACTGATGCCACTGAAGCTTTCTTT. The full variable domain, in which reference TRBV9 and TRBJ1-1 provide the parts outside the CDR3, is DSGVTQTPKHLITATGQRVTLRCSPRSGDLSVYWYQQSLDQGLQFLIQYYNGEERAKGNILERFSAQQFPDLHSELNLSSLELGDSALYFCASSVTDATEAFFGQGTRLTVV.

The rearrangement uses TRBV14 and TRBJ1-1; no clear D. Trimming took off 2 bases at V and 0 bases at J, with 16 bases between the two ends. The CDR3 covers 17 residues. Germline values: CDR1 SGHDN, CDR2 FVKESK. The CDR3 here is CASSQKSWGKMNTEAFF. CDR3 bases: TGTGCCAGCAGCCAAAAGAGTTGGGGTAAAATGAACACTGAAGCTTTCTTT.

The chain links TRBV11-2 to TRBJ2-1; 10 nucleotides match TRBD2. V lost 3 bases and J lost 8; bases outside the gene matches: 7. CDR1 is SGHAT, CDR2 FQNNGV, per germline. The CDR3 loop spans 15 amino acids. The CDR3 DNA reads TGTGCCAGCAGCTTCAATAGCGGGAGGCCCCATGAGCAGTTCTTC. It codes for CASSFNSGRPHEQFF.

CDR3 sequence reads: CASSIDRTIGPDTQYF. DNA of the CDR3: TGTGCCAGTAGTATAGATCGAACTATCGGCCCAGATACGCAGTATTTT. The rearrangement uses TRBV19 and TRBJ2-3; the D is unclear. The germline V gene encodes CDR1 LNHDA and CDR2 SQIVND (reference sequence). The CDR3 contains 16 residues. Trimming removed 0 bases at V and 4 bases at J, with 14 bases between.

This sequence joins TRBV7-8 and TRBJ2-5, with 10 bases aligning to TRBD1. The CDR3 sequence is 12 residues long. Germline trimming cut 3 bases from V and 14 bases from J; bases unmatched to any gene: 6. Germline assignment: CDR1 SGHVS and CDR2 FQNEAQ. The CDR3 bases are TGTGCCAGCAGCTTTAGTAGACAGGGGGCTTACTTC. It is translated as CASSFSRQGAYF.

In DNA form, the CDR3 reads TGTGCCAGCCAAAATGGTCCAGCGGGAGGCCCGAGCTCCTACAATGAGCAGTTCTTC. Translated, it gives CASQNGPAGGPSSYNEQFF. The chain has TRBV21-1 and TRBJ2-1; the tabulated D call, TRBD2, remains unverified against the DNA. TRBV21-1 is recorded as a pseudogene. This CDR3 is 19 amino acids long.

This chain links TRBV15 with TRBJ1-5, with unresolved D. V lost 3 bases to trimming and J lost 5 bases, with 11 bases between them. The CDR3 covers 14 residues. Germline CDR1 is LNHNV and CDR2 is YYDKDF (reference sequence). The CDR3 DNA sequence: TGTGCCACCAGCAGCCTTTTAGGGTATCAGCCCCAGCATTTT. This codes for CATSSLLGYQPQHF. The whole variable domain, remainder taken from reference TRBV15 and TRBJ1-5, is DAMVIQNPRYQVTQFGKPVTLSCSQTLNHNVMYWYQQKSSQAPKLLFHYYDKDFNNEADTPDNFQSRRPNTSFCFLDIRSPGLGDTAMYLCATSSLLGYQPQHFGDGTRLSIL.

The rearrangement links TRBV2 to TRBJ2-7; D gene ambiguous. Trimming took off 4 bases at V and 3 bases at J, with 16 bases between the two ends. Germline V gene sequence: CDR1 SNHLY, CDR2 FYNNEI. The CDR3 length is 15 residues. Written as DNA, the CDR3 is TGTGCCAGCAGTGTTGGTGTCGGGCTGTTCTACGAGCAGTACTTC. This gives the protein CASSVGVGLFYEQYF.

This clone was picked up one time. The rearrangement joins TRBV4-2 to TRBJ2-3; TRBD1 matches at 9 bases. This CDR3 comprises 20 residues. CDR1 and CDR2 (germline): LGHNA, YNFKEQ. V lost 3 bases and J lost 3; bases outside the gene matches: 19. CDR3 region: CASSQPLRPSGQGTTDTQYF. CDR3 nucleotide sequence: TGTGCCAGCAGCCAGCCCCTCCGACCGTCGGGACAGGGAACGACAGATACGCAGTATTTT.

This clone has a single count. The rearrangement joins TRBV5-4 to TRBJ2-1; perhaps TRBD2 as D (6 bases). Germline V gene sequence: CDR1 SGHNT, CDR2 YYREEE (reference sequence). V was cut by 1 base and J by 10 bases, with 15 bases left in between. The CDR3 consists of 14 residues. The CDR3 nucleotides are TGTGCCAGCAGCTTGAGCGCGGGGTTCAGCGAGCAGTTCTTC. Amino acids: CASSLSAGFSEQFF.

J is TRBJ2-3 and V is TRBV29-1; TRBD2 matches at 7 bases. The CDR3 sequence is 14 residues long. Germline-derived CDR1 and CDR2 are SQVTM and ANQGSEA. Unmatched junction bases numbered 7, after V lost 6 bases and J lost 1 base. The CDR3 region is CSVGEGTGTDTQYF. The CDR3, as DNA: TGCAGCGTGGGGGAGGGAACCGGCACAGATACGCAGTATTTT.

In DNA, the CDR3 is TGCAGCGTTGAAGACAGGGGGAATGAGCAGTTCTTC. Its translation: CSVEDRGNEQFF. The chain joins TRBV29-1 to TRBJ2-1; the match to TRBD1 covers 7 bases. The CDR3 extends over 12 amino acids. CDR1 is SQVTM, CDR2 ANQGSEA, per germline. J lost 7 bases, V lost 0 bases, and 0 bases had no gene match.

This clone occurred a few times. The chain is built from TRBV5-6 and TRBJ2-7, with 10 bases lining up with TRBD1. Germline CDR1 SGHDT, CDR2 YYEEEE. J gave up 1 base and V 5 bases, and 6 bases lay outside the gene matches. CDR3 length: 15 residues. CDR3 in amino acids: CASRAPGQGSYEQYF. CDR3 coding DNA: TGTGCCAGCAGGGCCCCGGGACAGGGGTCCTACGAGCAGTACTTC.

The gene calls are TRBV21-1 and TRBJ1-2; the table's D call of TRBD1 was not tested on the DNA. TRBV21-1 is a documented pseudogene. The length of the CDR3 is 19 residues. The CDR3 is CASSMSFRDRDPSGYGYTF. The CDR3 DNA reads as TGTGCCAGCAGCATGAGCTTTAGGGACAGGGACCCATCTGGCTATGGCTACACCTTC.

CDR3 loop: CASSLSVNGAMGETQYF. The CDR3 region has the DNA TGTGCCAGCAGTTTATCCGTGAATGGTGCAATGGGAGAGACCCAGTACTTC. The chain carries TRBV28 and TRBJ2-5; the D is unclear. The CDR3 has 17 amino acids. The V end lost 1 base, the J end lost 4 bases, and 19 bases lay between the germline ends. Germline V gene lookup returns CDR1 MDHEN and CDR2 SYDVKM. Looking up the rest from reference TRBV28 and TRBJ2-5 gives the full variable domain: DVKVTQSSRYLVKRTGEKVFLECVQDMDHENMFWYRQDPGLGLRLIYFSYDVKMKEKGDIPEGYSVSREKKERFSLILESASTNQTSMYLCASSLSVNGAMGETQYFGPGTRLLVL.

CDR3: CASSEDKEYEQYF. The CDR3 DNA sequence: TGTGCCAGCAGTGAAGATAAGGAATACGAGCAGTACTTC. The chain has TRBV6-5 and TRBJ2-7; D is undetermined. There are 13 residues in the CDR3. Germline V gene sequence: CDR1 MNHEY, CDR2 SVGAGI. Trimming took 5 bases from V and 4 from J, leaving 12 bases between them.

This rearrangement joins TRBV7-9 to TRBJ1-1, with TRBD1 as a possible D gene (5 bases). From germline, CDR1 is SEHNR and CDR2 FQNEAQ (reference sequence). The CDR3 extends over 13 amino acids. The V end was cut by 2 bases, the J end by 6 bases, with 10 bases between. CDR3: CASSLSRDAEAFF. In nucleotides, the CDR3 is TGTGCCAGCAGCTTAAGCCGGGACGCTGAAGCTTTCTTT.

V usage is TRBV19 and J usage is TRBJ2-2; tentatively, D is TRBD1 (6 bases). The CDR3 is 14 amino acids. Trimming cost V 9 bases and J 3 bases, with 14 bases left between them. Germline V lookup: CDR1 LNHDA, CDR2 SQIVND (reference sequence). CDR3 in amino acids: CASHREIHTGELFF. The CDR3 DNA reads as TGTGCCAGCCACAGGGAAATTCACACCGGGGAGCTGTTTTTT.

CDR3 in amino acids: CASTQGYYEQYF. Here the CDR3 DNA reads TGTGCCAGCACCCAGGGATACTACGAGCAGTACTTC. The rearrangement joins TRBV6-1 to TRBJ2-7; D may be TRBD1 (5 bases). V lost 7 bases and J lost 3, with 10 bases in between. The germline gives CDR1 MNHNS, CDR2 SASEGT. The CDR3 has 12 residues.